This T cell receptor (beta chain) emerged from a study of T cell responses to AZD1222 COVID-19 vaccine. General study results and limits: Spike-wide coverage was observed for vaccine-associated CD4 TCRs, with dominant responses at 160-218 and 743-854.

Only in-frame clones appear in the TCRdb table, and some are missing; sequencing was by immunoSEQ multiplex PCR. The data contain more than 85,000 clones, more than 70% of them singletons. On this clone itself: Antigen: not known.

Trimming shortened V by 5 bases and J by 1 base, and 8 bases separated the two germline ends. The CDR3 is made up of 13 amino acids. CDR1 and CDR2 from the germline V gene are LGHNT and FRNRAP. The starting material was peripheral blood, obtained 28 days after the second AZD1222 dose. This sequence originates from an adult who received the AZD1222 COVID-19 vaccine. The rearrangement joins TRBV12-5 to TRBJ1-1; unclear D gene. This CDR3 reads CASGLTGNTEAFF. In nucleotides, the CDR3 is TGTGCTAGTGGTCTCACGGGGAACACTGAAGCTTTCTTT.